This TCR beta chain appears in the sequencing data of a study of spatial heterogeneity in lung cancer (dated by TCRdb to the late 2010s). Notes on the research overall: The donors were about 65 patients from the lung TRACERx cohort who had early-stage, untreated non-small cell lung cancer. Follow-up PBMC samples were sequenced whenever available, with the median time to follow-up being 2 to 3 years after resection. More beta-chain than alpha-chain transcripts were consistently detected, likely reflecting higher beta-chain transcript abundance. In the raw uncorrected reads, each unique combination of TCR and UMI appeared more than ten times on average. In non-small cell lung cancer, the study made a quantitative comparison of TCR alpha and beta repertoires among multiple tumor regions, matched nontumor lung and blood. Nonsynonymous mutation counts, determined by whole-exome sequencing of tumor tissue, were related to TCR repertoire features. Both alpha and beta chains were TCR-sequenced in 210 or so tumor regions, about 69 matched nontumor lung samples and roughly 50 PBMC samples obtained at surgery. The study at large found these results: Only roughly 15 patients were included in comparisons of baseline and follow-up blood repertoires. Ubiquitous expanded tumor TCRs were detected in blood more often at tumor resection than at routine follow-up. Additional single-cell paired TCR alpha and beta sequencing was considered necessary to confirm, at a functional level, the hypothesis that regional TCRs recognize regional mutations.

Receptor libraries were prepared by 5' RACE. The instrument given in TCRdb is NextSeq 500. To allow correction of PCR and sequencing errors, the TCR library protocol tagged every TCR cDNA molecule with a unique molecular identifier. Under the source paper's analysis protocol: Decombinator tools were used for TCR identification, UMI-based error correction and CDR3 extraction. Expanded TCRs were defined as those above a frequency of 2 per 1,000, corresponding to the top 1% of the tumor frequency distribution. Each repertoire was subsampled 100 times to 5,000 TCRs, after which Renyi diversity was computed with the R vegan package. CDR3 similarity networks were built from amino acid triplet string-kernel similarity, connecting CDR3s with pairwise similarity above 0.82. The raw public reads went through TCRdb reprocessing: fastp at Q25, MiXCR clone calling, in-frame beta chains kept. Rows merge per CDR3 protein into single entries with the most common DNA and genes. The V and J calls and clone size come from TCRdb's table, not from the authors' own analysis. The sample includes tens of thousands of distinct CDR3 sequences, with 8% to 10% observed a single time. Roughly 1.9% of the sample is in the top ten clones.

From cysteine to phenylalanine, the CDR3 is 16 amino acids long. Only the CDR3 portion is preserved as DNA: 48 bases, with reading frame beginning at the first base. Trimming takes 5 bases off V and 2 bases off J; junction bases not matched to a gene: 8. From the germline V gene (reference sequence), CDR1 is LNHNV and CDR2 is YYDKDF. At least ten counts were recorded for this clonotype. What antigen it recognizes has not been identified. No per-base quality is available; no much larger clone lies one base away. The sample's time point label, decoded: blood at routine non-recurrence follow-up after resection. Whole RNA extracted from tumor and nontumor lung tissue, or from cryopreserved PBMC samples, was used for TCR sequencing without cell sorting. Only patients with enough RNA available from two or more tumor regions were chosen for TCR sequencing.

Sequenced material: PBMCs, taken at follow-up. The chain employs TRBV15 and TRBJ2-5, with TRBD2 matching 10 junction bases. The source is a female donor with early-stage non-small cell lung cancer. Read as DNA, the sequence is TGTGCCACCAGCCCTACACGGACTAGCGGTCAAGAGACCCAGTACTTC. This gives the protein CATSPTRTSGQETQYF.